The rows below give T cell receptor beta chains drawn from one sample of a study of identical twins. MiXCR, applied by TCRdb to the 5' RACE reads, yields one record per CDR3 protein. The sample shows around 340,000 distinct CDR3 sequences, approximately 9.1% of them seen only once. Specimen: naive T cells sorted from blood. Source of these receptors: a woman aged 50 to 60 in good health. Both conserved end residues are part of each CDR3. D genes are given only for firm matches. Only part of the rows carry a size: once, few, many, or a class if the clone is expanded.

>TRBJ2-5|13|TRBV29-1|-|many
CSVQGGAMETQYF
TGCAGCGTACAGGGAGGGGCTATGGAGACCCAGTACTTC
>TRBJ1-6|20|TRBV4-2|TRBD1|few
CASSLKPGTGPCIGNSPLHF
TGTGCCAGCAGCCTCAAGCCCGGGACAGGGCCCTGTATAGGGAATTCACCCCTCCACTTT
>TRBJ2-2|14|TRBV6-4|-|few
CASSVDGQVGELFF
TGTGCCAGCAGTGTCGACGGTCAAGTCGGGGAGCTGTTTTTT
>TRBJ2-2|15|TRBV6-5|-|many
CASRTGFGYTGELFF
TGTGCCAGCAGAACAGGGTTTGGTTACACCGGGGAGCTGTTTTTT
>TRBJ2-5|17|TRBV20-1|TRBD2|few
CSARDLALAGRQETQYF
TGCAGTGCTAGAGATTTGGCGCTAGCGGGCCGCCAAGAGACCCAGTACTTC
>TRBJ2-7|11|TRBV12-3/TRBV12-4|-|few
CASSAKYEQYF
TGTGCCAGCAGTGCCAAATACGAGCAGTACTTC
>TRBJ1-1|13|TRBV5-1|-|few
CASSLARQGEAFF
TGCGCCAGCAGCTTGGCCCGGCAGGGTGAAGCTTTCTTT
>TRBJ2-3|16|TRBV24-1|-|-
CATSDHTGLLGDTQYF
TGTGCCACCAGTGACCATACAGGGTTGTTAGGAGATACGCAGTATTTT
>TRBJ2-7|12|TRBV4-1|TRBD1|-
CASSPGQGGQYF
TGCGCCAGCAGCCCTGGACAGGGTGGGCAGTACTTC
>TRBJ2-3|13|TRBV7-3|-|few
CASTNGGTDTQYF
TGTGCCAGCACCAACGGCGGCACAGATACGCAGTATTTT
>TRBJ2-1|18|TRBV9|TRBD2|few
CASSVAGLAGGGDNEQFF
TGTGCCAGCAGCGTAGCTGGGCTAGCGGGAGGGGGGGACAATGAGCAGTTCTTC
>TRBJ2-7|12|TRBV5-6|-|-
CASSRNWDEQYF
TGTGCCAGCAGCCGCAACTGGGACGAGCAGTACTTC
>TRBJ1-1|11|TRBV7-9|-|-
CASSWGDGAFF
TGTGCCAGCAGCTGGGGGGATGGAGCTTTCTTT
>TRBJ2-2|11|TRBV3-1|-|-
CASSQIGELFF
TGTGCCAGCAGCCAAATCGGGGAGCTGTTTTTT
>TRBJ2-3|11|TRBV10-3|TRBD2|-
CATLAVDTQYF
TGTGCCACACTAGCGGTGGATACGCAGTATTTT
>TRBJ1-1|13|TRBV27|-|many
CASSTTGYTEAFF
TGTGCCAGCAGTACAACAGGGTACACTGAAGCTTTCTTT
>TRBJ2-1|17|TRBV29-1|TRBD2|many
CSVEIGRAEFTFNEQFF
TGCAGCGTTGAAATCGGGAGGGCAGAATTTACGTTCAATGAGCAGTTCTTC
>TRBJ2-2|18|TRBV7-9|-|few
CASSLYGGARESTGELFF
TGTGCCAGCAGCTTATATGGGGGGGCGCGGGAGAGCACCGGGGAGCTGTTTTTT
>TRBJ1-1|11|TRBV29-1|-|many
CSDGTSIEAFF
TGCAGCGACGGTACTTCGATTGAAGCTTTCTTT
>TRBJ2-5|13|TRBV12-3/TRBV12-4|-|-
CASSFEGKETQYF
TGTGCCAGCAGTTTTGAGGGGAAAGAGACCCAGTACTTC
>TRBJ1-4|17|TRBV27|-|-
CASSPVRVEGPNEKLFF
TGTGCCAGCAGTCCAGTGCGGGTAGAAGGCCCTAATGAAAAACTGTTTTTT
>TRBJ2-2|16|TRBV5-1|-|many
CASSLGEQRSTGELFF
TGCGCCAGCAGCTTAGGGGAGCAACGCAGCACCGGGGAGCTGTTTTTT
>TRBJ2-1|17|TRBV12-3/TRBV12-4|TRBD2|many
CASSLAARTSGSNEQFF
TGTGCCAGCAGTTTAGCGGCGCGGACTAGCGGGAGCAATGAGCAGTTCTTC
>TRBJ2-5|13|TRBV19|-|-
CASSIGYEETQYF
TGTGCCAGTAGTATCGGCTACGAGGAGACCCAGTACTTC
>TRBJ1-1|16|TRBV7-9|-|-
CASSLFGRLMNTEAFF
TGTGCCAGCAGCTTATTTGGGAGACTAATGAACACTGAAGCTTTCTTT
>TRBJ1-1|13|TRBV2|TRBD1|-
CASKRGQLTEAFF
TGTGCCAGCAAGCGGGGACAGCTGACTGAAGCTTTCTTT
>TRBJ1-2|14|TRBV9|TRBD1|few
CASSVEQGAYGYTF
TGTGCCAGCAGCGTAGAACAGGGGGCGTATGGCTACACCTTC
>TRBJ1-1|17|TRBV5-1|-|few
CASSLDLPGGMNTEAFF
TGCGCCAGCAGCTTGGACCTGCCGGGGGGGATGAACACTGAAGCTTTCTTT
>TRBJ2-1|12|TRBV27|-|few
CASSFPGGTQFF
TGTGCCAGCAGTTTTCCCGGGGGCACGCAGTTCTTC
>TRBJ2-2|16|TRBV4-2|-|-
CASSQEGRRNTGELFF
TGTGCCAGCAGCCAAGAAGGCAGGCGCAACACCGGGGAGCTGTTTTTT
>TRBJ2-7|13|TRBV5-1|-|-
CASSGGGGYEQYF
TGCGCCAGCAGCGGAGGGGGCGGGTACGAGCAGTACTTC
>TRBJ2-1|15|TRBV7-9|TRBD2|-
CASSYSVAGANEQFF
TGTGCCAGCAGCTATTCAGTAGCGGGAGCGAATGAGCAGTTCTTC
>TRBJ2-3|16|TRBV20-1|TRBD2|many
CSASPTSGRRTDTQYF
TGCAGTGCGAGTCCCACTAGCGGGAGACGCACAGATACGCAGTATTTT
>TRBJ2-7|12|TRBV29-1|-|-
CSVERNKNEQYF
TGCAGCGTTGAACGGAACAAGAACGAGCAGTACTTC
>TRBJ2-3|14|TRBV5-1|-|-
CASSLKGGADTQYF
TGCGCCAGCAGCTTGAAAGGAGGCGCAGATACGCAGTATTTT
>TRBJ2-1|17|TRBV7-2|-|few
CASSLEGGGLTYNEQFF
TGTGCCAGCAGCTTAGAGGGAGGGGGCCTAACCTACAATGAGCAGTTCTTC
>TRBJ1-2|14|TRBV7-2|-|many
CASSLELMVGGYTF
TGTGCCAGCAGCTTAGAGTTGATGGTGGGAGGCTACACCTTC